This TCR beta chain is from a study of identical twins. TCRdb reanalysed the 5' RACE reads using MiXCR and keeps one entry per CDR3 protein. The table includes around 570,000 distinct CDR3 sequences, approximately 9.6% detected once. This clonotype was counted only a few times. CDR1 is SGHRS and CDR2 is YFSETQ in the germline V gene. Trimming removed 2 bases at V and 0 bases at J, with 6 bases between. The CDR3 contains 13 residues. These data were also reused for a study on yellow fever vaccine responses in identical twins.

Source material: PBMCs. This chain uses TRBV5-1 with TRBJ2-7; D not certain. The receptor was derived from a young woman in good health. The CDR3: CASSFAHSYEQYF. The CDR3 bases are TGCGCCAGCAGCTTTGCCCACTCCTACGAGCAGTACTTC.